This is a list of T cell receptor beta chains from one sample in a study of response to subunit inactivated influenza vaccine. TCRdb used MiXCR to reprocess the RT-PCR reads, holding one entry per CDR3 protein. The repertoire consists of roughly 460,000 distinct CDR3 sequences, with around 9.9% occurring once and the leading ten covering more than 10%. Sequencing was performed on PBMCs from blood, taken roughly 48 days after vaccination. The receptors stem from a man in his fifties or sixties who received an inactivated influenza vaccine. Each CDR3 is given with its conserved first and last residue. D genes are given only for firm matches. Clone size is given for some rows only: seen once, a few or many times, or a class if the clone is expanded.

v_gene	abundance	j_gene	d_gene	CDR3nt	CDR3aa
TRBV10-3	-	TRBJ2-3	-	TGTGCCATCAGTGCGGACACAAACACAGATACGCAGTATTTT	CAISADTNTDTQYF
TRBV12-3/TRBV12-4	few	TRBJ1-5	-	TGTGCCAGCAGCCCTGCGGGGAATCAGCCCCAGCATTTT	CASSPAGNQPQHF
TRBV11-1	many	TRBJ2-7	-	TGTGCCAGCAGCTTAAGTGGGGGCGAGCCCTACGAGCAGTACTTC	CASSLSGGEPYEQYF
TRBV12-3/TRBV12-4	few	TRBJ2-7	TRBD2	TGTGCCAGCAGTTTGGGGACTAGCGGGACCGAGCAGTACTTC	CASSLGTSGTEQYF
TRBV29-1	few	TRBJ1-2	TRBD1	TGCAGCGTATGGACAGGGACCCACTATGGCTACACCTTC	CSVWTGTHYGYTF
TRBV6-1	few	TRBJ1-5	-	TGTGCCAGCAGTGAAGGGGGACGATATGATCAGCCCCAGCATTTT	CASSEGGRYDQPQHF
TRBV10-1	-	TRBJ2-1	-	TGCGCCGGGATTAGCGGTAATGAGCAGTTCTTC	CAGISGNEQFF
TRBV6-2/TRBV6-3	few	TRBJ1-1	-	TGTGCCAGCAGGACCCCCGAGGTGAACACTGAAGCTTTCTTT	CASRTPEVNTEAFF
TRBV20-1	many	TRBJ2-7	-	TGCAGTGCTAGAAGGTCCGAGCAGTACTTC	CSARRSEQYF
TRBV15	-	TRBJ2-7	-	TGTGCCACCAGCAGAGATTTGGCGGGGGCCTCCTACGAGCAGTACTTC	CATSRDLAGASYEQYF
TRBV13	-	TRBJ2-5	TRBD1	TGTGCCAGCAGCCCCCGACAGGGGATCAGGCAGACCCAGTACTTC	CASSPRQGIRQTQYF
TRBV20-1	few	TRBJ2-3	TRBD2	TGCAGTTTGGGAGCGAGACTAGCCGGGAACACAGATACGCAGTATTTT	CSLGARLAGNTDTQYF
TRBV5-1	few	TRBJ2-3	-	TGCGCCAGCAGTCGGGATGCGGGGAGCACAGATACGCAGTATTTT	CASSRDAGSTDTQYF
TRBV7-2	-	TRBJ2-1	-	TGTGCCAGCAGCCGGGGAAACAATGAGCAGTTCTTC	CASSRGNNEQFF
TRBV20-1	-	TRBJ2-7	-	TGCAGTGCTAGGCGCGGGGAGTCCTACGAGCAGTACTTC	CSARRGESYEQYF
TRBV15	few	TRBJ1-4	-	TGTGCCACCAGCAGAGATGTCCGGGGGGCCGCTGAAAAACTGTTTTTT	CATSRDVRGAAEKLFF
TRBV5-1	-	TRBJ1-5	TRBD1	TGCGCCAGCAGCCCGGGACAGGGCTTGGAGCCCCAGCATTTT	CASSPGQGLEPQHF
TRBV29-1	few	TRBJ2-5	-	TGCAGCGTTGTAGAGGGGGGGCGCTGGGAGACCCAGTACTTC	CSVVEGGRWETQYF
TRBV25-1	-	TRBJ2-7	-	TGTGCCAGCAGTGAGACCGGGACGCAACCTATGGAGCAGTACTTC	CASSETGTQPMEQYF
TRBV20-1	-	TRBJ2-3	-	TGCAGCGGGGGTCTCCGAAGCACAGATACGCAGTATTTT	CSGGLRSTDTQYF
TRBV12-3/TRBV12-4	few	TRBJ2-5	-	TGTGCCAGCAGTTTAGAGGCGTACCAAGAGACCCAGTACTTC	CASSLEAYQETQYF
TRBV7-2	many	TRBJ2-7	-	TGTGCCAGCAGCTTAGGGGGACAAATCTACGAGCAGTACTTC	CASSLGGQIYEQYF
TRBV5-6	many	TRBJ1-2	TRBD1	TGTGCCAGCCAAAAACAGGGGCACTATAACTATGGCTACACCTTC	CASQKQGHYNYGYTF
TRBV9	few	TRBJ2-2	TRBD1	TGTGCCAGCAGGGACAGGGGGAACACCGGGGAGCTGTTTTTT	CASRDRGNTGELFF
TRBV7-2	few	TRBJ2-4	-	TGTGCCAGCAGCTTCGGCGAATCAAACATTCAGTACTTC	CASSFGESNIQYF
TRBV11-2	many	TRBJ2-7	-	TGTGCCAGCAGCTTAACAGGGTTGGGGGCGGCCGAGCAGTACTTC	CASSLTGLGAAEQYF
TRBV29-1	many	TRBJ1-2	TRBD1	TGCAGCGTTGGGACGCCAAGACAGGGGGCGCGGGGCTACACCTTC	CSVGTPRQGARGYTF
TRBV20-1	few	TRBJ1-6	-	TGCAGTGCTAGAGATCTAACACCCCTCCACTTT	CSARDLTPLHF
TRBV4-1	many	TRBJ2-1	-	TGCGCCAGCAGCCAATATGCACCCGGAGGTGAGCAGTTCTTC	CASSQYAPGGEQFF
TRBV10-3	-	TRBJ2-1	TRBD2	TGTGCCATCAGTCTAGCGGGAGGGACCTACAATGAGCAGTTCTTC	CAISLAGGTYNEQFF
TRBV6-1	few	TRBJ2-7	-	TGTGCCAGTAGACAGCCCGGTAACTACGAGCAGTACTTC	CASRQPGNYEQYF
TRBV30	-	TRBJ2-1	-	TGTGCCTGGAGTGGTGTCAGACCCTACAATGAGCAGTTCTTC	CAWSGVRPYNEQFF
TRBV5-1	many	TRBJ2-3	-	TGCGCCAGCAGCTTGGTAGGAATGCTCACAGATACGCAGTATTTT	CASSLVGMLTDTQYF
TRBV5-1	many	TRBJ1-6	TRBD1	TGCGCCAGCAGCTTGGGAATATCCGGGACAGGACCCTATGCTAATTCACCCCTCCACTTT	CASSLGISGTGPYANSPLHF
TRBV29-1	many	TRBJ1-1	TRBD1	TGCAGCGCCCTGACAGGGTCTCCTGAAGCTTTCTTT	CSALTGSPEAFF
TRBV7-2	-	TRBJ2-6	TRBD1	TGTGCCAGCAGCTCCGGGACAGGGGGCGCTGGGGCCAACGTCCTGACTTTC	CASSSGTGGAGANVLTF
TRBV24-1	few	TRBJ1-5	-	TGTGCCACCAGTGATATAAATCAGCCCCAGCATTTT	CATSDINQPQHF
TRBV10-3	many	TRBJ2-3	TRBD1	TGTGCCATCAGTGAAGGACAGGGGCATAGCACAGATACGCAGTATTTT	CAISEGQGHSTDTQYF
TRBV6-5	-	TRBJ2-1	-	TGTGCCAGCAGTTATGGCCCCCTAGCGAATGAGCAGTTCTTC	CASSYGPLANEQFF
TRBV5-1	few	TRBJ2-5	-	TGCGCCAGCAGCTCGATTACAGGGTCCGAGACCCAGTACTTC	CASSSITGSETQYF
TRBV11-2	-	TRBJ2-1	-	TGTGCCAGCAGCTTAGACCTGGTCTGGGCGAATGAGCAGTTCTTC	CASSLDLVWANEQFF